This TCR beta chain was observed in a study of metastatic and nonmetastatic thyroid tumors. Study-wide context: For malignant and benign thyroid patients, tumor or nodule tissue and blood were the sources whose repertoires were compared.

This clone has at least ten counts. What it binds is not known. Findings of the study overall: Relative to benign nodules, malignant thyroid tumors were reportedly characterized by significantly elevated TCR beta diversity in blood and tumor.

TCRdb reprocessed the PCR reads using MiXCR. This table holds tens of thousands of clones, roughly 26% found once. J lost 5 bases, V lost 1 base, and 7 bases had no gene match. From germline, CDR1 is LGHNA and CDR2 YSLEER. The length of the CDR3 is 16 residues. None of the patients had undergone any treatment ahead of thyroid surgery. Sequencing was performed on blood. The receptor was derived from a female donor with papillary thyroid cancer or a benign thyroid nodule (not recorded which). Some clones in this sample may be carry-over from other donors' samples. The rearrangement links TRBV4-3 to TRBJ1-4, with TRBD1 identical over 7 bases. In DNA, the CDR3 is TGCGCCAGCAGCCAAGTGGCCGGGACAGCAAATGAAAAACTGTTTTTT. The encoded protein is CASSQVAGTANEKLFF.